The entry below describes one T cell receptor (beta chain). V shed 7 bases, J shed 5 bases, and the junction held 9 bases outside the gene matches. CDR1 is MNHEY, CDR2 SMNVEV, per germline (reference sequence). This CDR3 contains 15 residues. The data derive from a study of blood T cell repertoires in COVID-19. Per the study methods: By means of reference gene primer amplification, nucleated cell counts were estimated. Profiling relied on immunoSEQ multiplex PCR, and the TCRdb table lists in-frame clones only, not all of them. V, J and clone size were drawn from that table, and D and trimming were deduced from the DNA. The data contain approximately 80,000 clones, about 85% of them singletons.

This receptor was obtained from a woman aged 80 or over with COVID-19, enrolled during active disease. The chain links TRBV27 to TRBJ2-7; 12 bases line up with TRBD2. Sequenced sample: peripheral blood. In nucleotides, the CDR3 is TGTGCCAGCAAGAGACTAGCGGGAGCCAGGAACGAGCAGTACTTC. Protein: CASKRLAGARNEQYF.